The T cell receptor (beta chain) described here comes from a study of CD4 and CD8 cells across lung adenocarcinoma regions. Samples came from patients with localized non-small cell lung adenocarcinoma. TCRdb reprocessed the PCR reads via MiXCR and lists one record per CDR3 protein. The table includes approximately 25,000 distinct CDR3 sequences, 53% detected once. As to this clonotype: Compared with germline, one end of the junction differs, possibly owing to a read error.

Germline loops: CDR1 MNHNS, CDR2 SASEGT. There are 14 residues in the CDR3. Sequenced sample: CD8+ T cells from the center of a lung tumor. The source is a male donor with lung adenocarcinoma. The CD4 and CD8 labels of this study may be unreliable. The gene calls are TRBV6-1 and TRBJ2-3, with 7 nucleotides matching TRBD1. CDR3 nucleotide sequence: TGTGCGAGCAGAGGGGGCCGTGACCAAGATACGCAGTACTTT. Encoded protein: CASRGGRDQDTQYF.